This TCR beta chain was observed in a study of cytomegalovirus exposure and HLA in healthy donors. Study results and caveats: Immune exposure was documented only through CMV serostatus. Roughly uniform sequencing depth across donors was assumed, possibly incorrectly.

The PCR ran on 60 Vbeta and 13 Jbeta primers. Assay used: immunoSEQ multiplex PCR; TCRdb lists only in-frame clones, some missing. Seen in this sample are roughly 50,000 clones; the ten most common clones hold 9% to 15%. On this clone itself: Its antigen is unknown.

V gave up 5 bases and J gave up 4 bases, with 11 bases separating them. The V gene's germline CDR1 is MDHEN and CDR2 SYDVKM. The CDR3 covers 14 residues. The genes are TRBV28 and TRBJ1-4; tentatively, D is TRBD1 (6 bases). This receptor was identified in a woman aged 60-75 years in good health and CMV-seropositive. The sequencing sample was made of PBMCs. CDR3 nucleotides: TGTGCCAGCAGTATCCAGGACAGTAATGAAAAACTGTTTTTT. This codes for CASSIQDSNEKLFF.